This note documents a single T cell receptor beta chain sequence. MiXCR, applied by TCRdb to the 5' RACE reads, yields one record per CDR3 protein. The sample yields roughly 200,000 distinct CDR3 sequences, more than 15% seen once. Germline CDR1 is SGHVS and CDR2 is FQNEAQ. The CDR3 loop spans 16 amino acids. V dropped 1 base and J dropped 2; count of bases not matched to a gene: 5. The entry originates in a study of identical twins. Another study also made use of these data, one on T cells expressing NK-cell markers.

The chain is built from TRBV7-8 and TRBJ2-3; 8 positions match TRBD2. The sequenced sample consisted of CD8+ T cells sorted from blood. The origin of this receptor is a woman aged 18-29 years in good health. The CDR3 protein is CASSLEASGHTDTQYF. In nucleotides, the CDR3 is TGTGCCAGCAGCTTAGAGGCTAGCGGGCACACAGATACGCAGTATTTT.